This T cell receptor (beta chain) was captured in a study of T-cell reconstitution after alpha-beta-depleted transplantation in children. Using unique molecular identifiers, the investigators prepared the TCRbeta library. MiXCR was run by TCRdb on the PCR reads, yielding one entry per CDR3 protein. Of 250,000 to 300,000 distinct CDR3 sequences in the sample, about 10% were seen once. Sample: PBMCs from the stem cell graft donor, taken from the stem cell graft. This clonotype was obtained from a human donor who donated a stem cell graft to a child with SCID.

In DNA, the CDR3 is TGCGCCAGCAGCTTGGCCGGGGCAGGGGGCCACGAGCAGTACTTC. Translated, it gives CASSLAGAGGHEQYF. The V and J genes are TRBV5-1 and TRBJ2-7; 8 nucleotides agree with TRBD1. The V gene's germline CDR1 is SGHRS and CDR2 YFSETQ. CDR3 length equals 15 residues. After removal of 0 bases from V and 5 bases from J, the junction contained 7 bases not matched to a gene.